A selection of T cell receptor beta chains follows, all from one sample in a study of blood T cells in healthy people across ages. MiXCR, applied by TCRdb to the 5' RACE reads, yields one record per CDR3 protein. The sample holds 1.5 million to 2 million distinct CDR3 sequences; roughly 50% are singletons and the top ten take over 2%. Sequencing was done on a sample of blood. The receptors were gathered from a woman aged 40 to 50 in good health. Both conserved end residues are part of each CDR3. A D gene is named only where the DNA matches it firmly. Rows give clone size only sometimes, using once, few, many, or a class for an expanded clone.

V: TRBV28; J: TRBJ2-3; size: NA; D: NA; length: 15; CDR3: CASSFVGGPVGTQYF; DNA: TGTGCCAGCAGTTTTGTGGGGGGACCAGTAGGTACGCAGTATTTT
V: TRBV7-3; J: TRBJ2-3; size: few; D: NA; length: 15; CDR3: CASSLTTALTDTQYF; DNA: TGTGCCAGCAGCTTAACGACAGCTCTCACAGATACGCAGTATTTT
V: TRBV27; J: TRBJ2-7; size: NA; D: NA; length: 13; CDR3: CASSWGPNYEQYF; DNA: TGTGCCAGCAGTTGGGGACCGAATTACGAGCAGTACTTC
V: TRBV28; J: TRBJ2-7; size: NA; D: NA; length: 12; CDR3: CASSITYNEQYF; DNA: TGTGCCAGCAGTATTACCTACAATGAGCAGTACTTC
V: TRBV7-9; J: TRBJ2-3; size: NA; D: NA; length: 12; CDR3: CASSHGEDTQYF; DNA: TGTGCCAGCAGCCACGGGGAGGATACGCAGTATTTT
V: TRBV7-9; J: TRBJ1-1; size: few; D: NA; length: 14; CDR3: CASSTLGDPTEAFF; DNA: NA
V: TRBV4-2; J: TRBJ1-2; size: few; D: NA; length: 16; CDR3: CASSQRDGTPNYGYTF; DNA: TGTGCCAGCAGCCAAAGAGACGGAACCCCGAACTATGGCTACACCTTC
V: TRBV6-5; J: TRBJ1-1; size: NA; D: TRBD1; length: 14; CDR3: CASSLDRGLAEAFF; DNA: TGTGCCAGCAGTTTAGACAGGGGGCTCGCTGAAGCTTTCTTT
V: TRBV7-2; J: TRBJ2-3; size: NA; D: NA; length: 18; CDR3: CASSLVVRLMGRTDTQYF; DNA: TGTGCCAGCAGCTTAGTAGTCAGGCTTATGGGACGCACAGATACGCAGTATTTT
V: TRBV29-1; J: TRBJ2-7; size: NA; D: TRBD1; length: 11; CDR3: CSGGTAYEQYF; DNA: TGCAGCGGGGGGACAGCCTACGAGCAGTACTTC
V: TRBV4-1; J: TRBJ2-1; size: NA; D: TRBD2; length: 15; CDR3: CASNSGGVPYNEQFF; DNA: TGCGCCAGCAATTCTGGGGGGGTCCCCTACAATGAGCAGTTCTTC
V: TRBV11-3; J: TRBJ2-1; size: NA; D: NA; length: 12; CDR3: CASSLRDRQQFF; DNA: TGTGCCAGCAGCTTAAGGGACCGGCAGCAGTTCTTC
V: TRBV29-1; J: TRBJ1-2; size: NA; D: NA; length: 13; CDR3: CSVPEGLSYGYTF; DNA: TGCAGCGTTCCAGAAGGTCTCAGCTATGGCTACACCTTC
V: TRBV29-1; J: TRBJ2-5; size: many; D: TRBD2; length: 14; CDR3: CSSLSGGLQETQYF; DNA: TGCAGCTCCCTCAGCGGGGGGTTACAAGAGACCCAGTACTTC
V: TRBV5-1; J: TRBJ2-1; size: NA; D: NA; length: 15; CDR3: CASSLELEAYNEQFF; DNA: TGCGCCAGCAGCTTGGAACTAGAGGCCTACAATGAGCAGTTCTTC
V: TRBV6-1; J: TRBJ2-5; size: once; D: TRBD2; length: 17; CDR3: CASSVEALAGVIETQYF; DNA: TGTGCCAGCAGTGTGGAGGCTTTGGCGGGGGTGATAGAGACCCAGTACTTC
V: TRBV6-5; J: TRBJ2-3; size: NA; D: NA; length: 15; CDR3: CASSYSATATDTQYF; DNA: TGTGCCAGCAGTTACTCAGCGACGGCCACAGATACGCAGTATTTT